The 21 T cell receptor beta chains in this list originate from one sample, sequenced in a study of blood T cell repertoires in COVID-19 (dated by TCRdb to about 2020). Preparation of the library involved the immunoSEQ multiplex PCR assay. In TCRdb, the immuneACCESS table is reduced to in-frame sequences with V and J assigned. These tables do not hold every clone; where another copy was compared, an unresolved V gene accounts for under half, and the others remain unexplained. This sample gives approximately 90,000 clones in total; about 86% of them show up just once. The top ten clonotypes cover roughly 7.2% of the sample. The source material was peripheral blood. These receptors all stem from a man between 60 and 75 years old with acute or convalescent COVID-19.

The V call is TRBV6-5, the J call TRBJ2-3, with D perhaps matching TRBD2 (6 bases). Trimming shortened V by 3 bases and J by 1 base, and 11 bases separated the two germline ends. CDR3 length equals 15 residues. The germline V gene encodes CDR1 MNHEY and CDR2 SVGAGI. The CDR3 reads CASSYGGVRTDTQYF. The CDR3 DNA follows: TGTGCCAGCAGTTATGGCGGGGTCCGCACAGATACGCAGTATTTT.

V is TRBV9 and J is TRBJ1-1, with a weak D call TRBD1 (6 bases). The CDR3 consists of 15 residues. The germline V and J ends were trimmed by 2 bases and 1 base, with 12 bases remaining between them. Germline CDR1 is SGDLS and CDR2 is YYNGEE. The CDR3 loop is CASSVDRAGNTEAFF. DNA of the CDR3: TGTGCCAGCAGCGTGGACAGAGCCGGGAACACTGAAGCTTTCTTT.

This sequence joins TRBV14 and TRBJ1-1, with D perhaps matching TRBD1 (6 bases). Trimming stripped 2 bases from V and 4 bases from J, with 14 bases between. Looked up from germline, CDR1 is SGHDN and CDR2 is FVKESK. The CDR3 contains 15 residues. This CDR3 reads CASSQQGLESTEAFF. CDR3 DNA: TGTGCCAGCAGCCAACAGGGGCTTGAGAGCACTGAAGCTTTCTTT.

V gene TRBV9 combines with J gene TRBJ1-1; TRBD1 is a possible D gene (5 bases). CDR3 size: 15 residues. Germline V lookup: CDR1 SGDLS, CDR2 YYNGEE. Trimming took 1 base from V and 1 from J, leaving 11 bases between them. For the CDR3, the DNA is TGTGCCAGCAGCGTATCGCAGGGTAGGAACACTGAAGCTTTCTTT. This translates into CASSVSQGRNTEAFF.

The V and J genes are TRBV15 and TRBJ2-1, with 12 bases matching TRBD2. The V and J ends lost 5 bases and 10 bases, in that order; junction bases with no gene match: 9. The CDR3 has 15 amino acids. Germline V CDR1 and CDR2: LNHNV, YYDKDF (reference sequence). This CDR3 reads CATSSRTSGAPEQFF. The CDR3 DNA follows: TGTGCCACCAGCTCCCGGACTAGCGGGGCCCCAGAGCAGTTCTTC.

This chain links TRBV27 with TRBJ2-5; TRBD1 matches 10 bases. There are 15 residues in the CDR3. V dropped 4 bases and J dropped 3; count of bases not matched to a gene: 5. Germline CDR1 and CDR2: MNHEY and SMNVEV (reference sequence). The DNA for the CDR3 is TGTGCCAGCAGTTCGTTGACAGGGGGCGAAGAGACCCAGTACTTC. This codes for CASSSLTGGEETQYF.

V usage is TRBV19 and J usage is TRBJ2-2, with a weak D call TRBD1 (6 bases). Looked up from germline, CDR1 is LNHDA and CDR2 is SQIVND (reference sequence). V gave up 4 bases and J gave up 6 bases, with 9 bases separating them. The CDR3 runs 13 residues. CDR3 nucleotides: TGTGCCAGTAGTAGGCAGGGGCCCGGGGAGCTGTTTTTT. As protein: CASSRQGPGELFF.

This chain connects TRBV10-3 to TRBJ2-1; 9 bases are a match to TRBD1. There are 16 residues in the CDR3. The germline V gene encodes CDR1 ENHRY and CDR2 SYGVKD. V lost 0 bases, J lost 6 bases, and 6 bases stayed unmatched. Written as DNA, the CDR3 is TGTGCCATCAGTGAGTCGATGGGACAGGGCGTCAATGAGCAGTTCTTC. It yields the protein CAISESMGQGVNEQFF.

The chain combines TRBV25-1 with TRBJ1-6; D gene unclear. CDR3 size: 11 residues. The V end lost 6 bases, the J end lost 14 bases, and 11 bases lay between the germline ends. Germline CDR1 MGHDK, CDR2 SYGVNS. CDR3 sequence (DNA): TGTGCCAGCAGGCGGGCAGGTTCCCTCCACTTT. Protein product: CASRRAGSLHF. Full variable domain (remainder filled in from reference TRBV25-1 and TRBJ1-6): EADIYQTPRYLVIGTGKKITLECSQTMGHDKMYWYQQDPGMELHLIHYSYGVNSTEKGDLSSESTVSRIRTEHFPLTLESARPSHTSQYLCASRRAGSLHFGNGTRLTVT.

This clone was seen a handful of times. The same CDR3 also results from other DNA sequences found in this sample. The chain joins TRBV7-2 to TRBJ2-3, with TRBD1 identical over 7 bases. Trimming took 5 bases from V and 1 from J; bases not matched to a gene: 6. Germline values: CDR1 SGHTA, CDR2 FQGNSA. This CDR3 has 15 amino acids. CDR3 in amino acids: CASSPDRARTDTQYF. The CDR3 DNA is TGTGCCAGCAGCCCCGACAGGGCTCGCACAGATACGCAGTATTTT. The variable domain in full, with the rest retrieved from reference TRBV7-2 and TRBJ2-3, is GAGVSQSPSNKVTEKGKDVELRCDPISGHTALYWYRQSLGQGLEFLIYFQGNSAPDKSGLPSDRFSAERTGGSVSTLTIQRTQQEDSAVYLCASSPDRARTDTQYFGPGTRLTVL.

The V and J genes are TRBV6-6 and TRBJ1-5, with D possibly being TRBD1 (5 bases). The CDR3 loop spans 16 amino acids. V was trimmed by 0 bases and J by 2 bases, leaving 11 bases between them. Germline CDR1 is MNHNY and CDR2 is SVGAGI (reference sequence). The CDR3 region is CASSYSQTVGNQPQHF. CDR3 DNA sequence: TGTGCCAGCAGTTACTCGCAGACAGTGGGCAATCAGCCCCAGCATTTT.

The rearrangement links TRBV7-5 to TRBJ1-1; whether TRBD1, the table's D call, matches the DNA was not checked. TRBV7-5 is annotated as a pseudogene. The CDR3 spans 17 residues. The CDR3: CARSLIRDSLMNTEAFF. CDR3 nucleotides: TGTGCCAGAAGCCTTATCCGGGACAGCTTGATGAACACTGAAGCTTTCTTT.

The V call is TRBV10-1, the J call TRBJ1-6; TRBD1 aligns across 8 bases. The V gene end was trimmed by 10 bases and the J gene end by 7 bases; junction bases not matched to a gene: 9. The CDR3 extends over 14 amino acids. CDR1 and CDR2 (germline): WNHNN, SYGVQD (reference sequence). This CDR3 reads CATPPRDRNSPLHF. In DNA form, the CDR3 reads TGCGCCACCCCACCCCGGGACAGGAATTCACCCCTCCACTTT.

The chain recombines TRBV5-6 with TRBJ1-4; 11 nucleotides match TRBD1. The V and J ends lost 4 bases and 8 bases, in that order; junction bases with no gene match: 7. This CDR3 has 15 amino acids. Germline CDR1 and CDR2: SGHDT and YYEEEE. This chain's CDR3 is CASSAYRDRGEKLFF. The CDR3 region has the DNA TGTGCCAGCAGCGCATACCGGGACAGGGGGGAAAAACTGTTTTTT.

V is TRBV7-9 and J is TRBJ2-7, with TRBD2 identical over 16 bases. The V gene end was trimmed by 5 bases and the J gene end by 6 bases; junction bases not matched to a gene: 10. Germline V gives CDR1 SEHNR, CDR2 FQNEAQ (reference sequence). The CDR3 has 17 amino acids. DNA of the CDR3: TGTGCCAGCAGCCCACGGGGACTAGCGGGAGGGTTCGCCGAGCAGTACTTC. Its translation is CASSPRGLAGGFAEQYF.

This CDR3 reads CASSYAGVSGNTIYF. CDR3 sequence (DNA): TGTGCCAGCAGTTACGCAGGGGTCTCTGGAAACACCATATATTTT. The chain couples TRBV6-6 to TRBJ1-3, with a weak D call TRBD1 (6 bases). The length of the CDR3 is 15 residues. Trimming left V 2 bases short and J 0 bases short, with 8 bases between. Germline V lookup: CDR1 MNHNY, CDR2 SVGAGI (reference sequence).

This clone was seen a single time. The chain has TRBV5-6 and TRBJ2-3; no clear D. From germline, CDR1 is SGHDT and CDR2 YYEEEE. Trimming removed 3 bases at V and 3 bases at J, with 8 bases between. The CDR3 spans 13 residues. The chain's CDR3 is CASSSYSTDTQYF. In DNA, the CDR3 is TGTGCCAGCAGCTCGTACAGTACAGATACGCAGTATTTT.

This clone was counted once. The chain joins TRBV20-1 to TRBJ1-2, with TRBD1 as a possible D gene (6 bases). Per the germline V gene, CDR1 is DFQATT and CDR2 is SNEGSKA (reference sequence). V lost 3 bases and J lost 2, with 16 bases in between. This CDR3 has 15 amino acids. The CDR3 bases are TGCAGTGCTAGTGTAGGGACAACTGCAAACTATGGCTACACCTTC. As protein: CSASVGTTANYGYTF.

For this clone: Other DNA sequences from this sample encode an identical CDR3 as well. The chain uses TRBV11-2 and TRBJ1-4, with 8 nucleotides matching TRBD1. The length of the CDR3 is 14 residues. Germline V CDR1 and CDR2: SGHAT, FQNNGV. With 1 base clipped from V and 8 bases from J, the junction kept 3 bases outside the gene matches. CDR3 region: CASSLGQGAEKLFF. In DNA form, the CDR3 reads TGTGCCAGCAGCTTAGGTCAGGGGGCGGAAAAACTGTTTTTT.

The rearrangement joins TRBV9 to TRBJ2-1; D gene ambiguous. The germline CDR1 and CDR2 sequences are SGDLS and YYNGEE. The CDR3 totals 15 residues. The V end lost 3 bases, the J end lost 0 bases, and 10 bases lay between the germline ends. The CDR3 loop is CASSEASSSYNEQFF. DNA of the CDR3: TGTGCCAGCAGCGAAGCGTCTAGCTCCTACAATGAGCAGTTCTTC.

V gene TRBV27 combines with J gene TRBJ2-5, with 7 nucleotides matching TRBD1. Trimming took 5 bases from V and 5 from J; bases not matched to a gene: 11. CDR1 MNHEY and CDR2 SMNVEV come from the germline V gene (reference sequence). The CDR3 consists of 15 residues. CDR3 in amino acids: CASSGDREFAETQYF. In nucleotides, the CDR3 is TGTGCCAGCAGTGGTGACAGGGAATTCGCGGAGACCCAGTACTTC.